This T cell receptor beta chain was identified during a study of blood T cell repertoires in COVID-19. Overall study: Nucleic acid was either cDNA or gDNA, and it came from T cells, B-cell-depleted T cells, or PBMCs.

V was cut by 6 bases and J by 0 bases, with 8 bases left in between. CDR3 length equals 13 residues. The germline CDR1 and CDR2 sequences are ENHRY and SYGVKD. Clones were read by immunoSEQ multiplex PCR, and TCRdb kept only the in-frame ones, dropping some. Of about 120,000 clones listed, 85% to 90% are singletons. The source is a woman aged 45-60 years with acute or convalescent COVID-19. Sequenced input: peripheral blood. The chain combines TRBV10-3 with TRBJ1-1, with a possible D match to TRBD1 (5 bases). CDR3: CAIRGPLNTEAFF. As DNA, the CDR3 is TGTGCCATCAGGGGGCCATTGAACACTGAAGCTTTCTTT.